What follows are 21 T cell receptor beta chains derived from one specimen sequenced in a study of blood T cells in healthy people across ages. The use of a sample-barcoded 5' primer and a J-beta primer mix characterized a second PCR of roughly 7 to 12 cycles. Using its own MiXCR run on the 5' RACE reads, TCRdb lists one record per CDR3 protein. Of roughly 1.9 million distinct CDR3 sequences listed, 30% to 40% are singletons. Specimen: blood. The receptor set was obtained from a human donor in good health.

The chain has TRBV5-6 and TRBJ2-5; TRBD2 is a possible D gene (5 bases). V was pared by 0 bases and J by 3 bases, with 9 bases between. The length of the CDR3 is 14 residues. Germline CDR1 reads SGHDT; CDR2 reads YYEEEE. The CDR3, as DNA: TGTGCCAGCAGCTTGGAAGCGGTCGAAGAGACCCAGTACTTC. Its protein product is CASSLEAVEETQYF.

CDR3 sequence reads: CASSQLKGYGANVLTF. The CDR3 nucleotides read TGTGCCAGCAGCCAGTTAAAAGGGTATGGGGCCAACGTCCTGACTTTC. V and J are TRBV3-1 and TRBJ2-6; D uncertain. The CDR3 covers 16 residues. The V gene's germline CDR1 is LGHDT and CDR2 YNNKEL (reference sequence). Deletions cut 3 bases from V and 3 bases from J, with 12 bases between.

The chain carries TRBV29-1 and TRBJ1-1; no clear D. The V gene's germline CDR1 is SQVTM and CDR2 ANQGSEA. V was clipped by 0 bases and J by 6 bases, with 8 bases between them. The CDR3 is made up of 12 amino acids. The CDR3 protein is CSVEDLWAEAFF. The CDR3 nucleotides are TGCAGCGTTGAAGATTTGTGGGCTGAAGCTTTCTTT.

This chain's CDR3 is CATRGDPDEAFF. The CDR3 DNA follows: TGCGCCACCAGGGGGGACCCCGATGAAGCTTTCTTT. The chain combines TRBV5-1 with TRBJ1-1, with 7 bases identical to TRBD1. CDR1 SGHRS and CDR2 YFSETQ come from the germline V gene. Trimming at V came to 9 bases and at J to 7 bases, leaving 9 bases not matched to a gene. This CDR3 has 12 residues.

This clonotype has a handful of counts. The chain recombines TRBV28 with TRBJ2-7; D call uncertain. Germline V gene lookup returns CDR1 MDHEN and CDR2 SYDVKM. The CDR3 extends over 15 amino acids. The germline V and J ends were trimmed by 7 bases and 0 bases, with 16 bases remaining between them. The CDR3 spells CASTPARWSSYEQYF. In nucleotides, the CDR3 is TGTGCCAGCACACCAGCACGGTGGAGCTCCTACGAGCAGTACTTC.

The gene calls are TRBV9 and TRBJ1-2, with D perhaps TRBD1 (5 bases). The CDR3 runs 13 residues. Between the trimmed V and J ends, which lost 3 bases and 8 bases, there was a span of 14 bases. Germline V gene lookup returns CDR1 SGDLS and CDR2 YYNGEE. The CDR3 nucleotides are TGTGCCAGCAGCGCCGACCCGGGGCGGGGCTACACCTTC. Translating it yields CASSADPGRGYTF. The variable domain in full, with the rest retrieved from reference TRBV9 and TRBJ1-2, is DSGVTQTPKHLITATGQRVTLRCSPRSGDLSVYWYQQSLDQGLQFLIQYYNGEERAKGNILERFSAQQFPDLHSELNLSSLELGDSALYFCASSADPGRGYTFGSGTRLTVV.

This clonotype was seen just once. The chain has TRBV2 and TRBJ2-1; unclear D gene. This CDR3 has 12 residues. Germline V CDR1 and CDR2: SNHLY, FYNNEI. With 6 bases removed from V and 5 bases from J, the gap between germline ends came to 8 bases. The CDR3 DNA reads as TGTGCCAGCAGCGTGCTGGACAATGAGCAGTTCTTC. Translated, it gives CASSVLDNEQFF.

The chain couples TRBV28 to TRBJ2-1; D perhaps matches TRBD2 (6 bases). Looked up from germline, CDR1 is MDHEN and CDR2 is SYDVKM. The CDR3 covers 16 residues. V was shortened by 2 bases and J by 5 bases, with 16 bases between the two germline ends. The CDR3 DNA reads TGTGCCAGCAGTTTAATCGGACACACGGGAGACAATGAGCAGTTCTTC. It translates to CASSLIGHTGDNEQFF.

The chain combines TRBV28 with TRBJ2-3; D unclear. Germline V lookup: CDR1 MDHEN, CDR2 SYDVKM. V dropped 5 bases and J dropped 2 bases, with 11 bases sitting between them. The CDR3 extends over 14 amino acids. The CDR3 coding sequence is TGTGCCAGCAGTCCCTCTAGTGTCACAGATACGCAGTATTTT. It yields the protein CASSPSSVTDTQYF.

This clonotype has just one count. This chain links TRBV2 with TRBJ2-5; unclear D gene. V gave up 6 bases and J gave up 2 bases, with 16 bases separating them. Germline CDR1 SNHLY, CDR2 FYNNEI. This CDR3 is 15 amino acids long. CDR3 bases: TGTGCCAGCAGACACCCCAAAAGCAGGCAAGAGACCCAGTACTTC. Translated: CASRHPKSRQETQYF. The full variable domain, its missing parts supplied by reference TRBV2 and TRBJ2-5, is EPEVTQTPSHQVTQMGQEVILRCVPISNHLYFYWYRQILGQKVEFLVSFYNNEISEKSEIFDDQFSVERPDGSNFTLKIRSTKLEDSAMYFCASRHPKSRQETQYFGPGTRLLVL.

The J gene is TRBJ2-3, the V gene TRBV9; TRBD1 matches 8 bases. The ends lost 3 bases at V and 6 bases at J; junction bases unmatched: 9. Per the germline V gene, CDR1 is SGDLS and CDR2 is YYNGEE. This CDR3 has 15 residues. CDR3 residues: CASSAYRGSADTQYF. CDR3 nucleotide sequence: TGTGCCAGCAGCGCGTACAGGGGGTCTGCCGATACGCAGTATTTT.

This clonotype was seen a handful of times. The chain has TRBV29-1 and TRBJ2-7; 7 nucleotides align to TRBD2. The CDR3 has 13 residues. Per the germline V gene, CDR1 is SQVTM and CDR2 is ANQGSEA. The chain's CDR3 is CSADGEGRGEQYF. In nucleotides, the CDR3 is TGCAGTGCCGATGGGGAGGGAAGGGGAGAGCAGTACTTC.

This clonotype was seen more than once but under ten times. The chain links TRBV15 to TRBJ2-7; a possible D gene is TRBD2 (6 bases). In germline, CDR1 is LNHNV, CDR2 YYDKDF (reference sequence). Deletions cut 5 bases from V and 0 bases from J, with 14 bases between. The CDR3 totals 15 residues. In nucleotides, the CDR3 is TGTGCCACCAGCGGGGGACGGGGGAGCTCCTACGAGCAGTACTTC. Amino acid sequence: CATSGGRGSSYEQYF.

This clonotype is a singleton in its sample. The J gene is TRBJ1-2, the V gene TRBV28; perhaps TRBD1 as D (5 bases). Germline V CDR1 and CDR2: MDHEN, SYDVKM. Trimming pared 3 bases from V and 2 bases from J, leaving 16 bases between. The CDR3 extends over 16 amino acids. CDR3 bases: TGTGCCAGCAGTTTCCAGCCTCCGGGACTCAACTATGGCTACACCTTC. It specifies CASSFQPPGLNYGYTF.

This clonotype was picked up one time. V gene TRBV6-5 combines with J gene TRBJ1-1; 10 nucleotides match TRBD1. This CDR3 is 13 amino acids long. Germline V gene data show CDR1 as MNHEY and CDR2 as SVGAGI. J was trimmed by 10 bases and V by 0 bases; bases with no gene match: 2. The CDR3 here is CASSYSGQGGAFF. CDR3 DNA sequence: TGTGCCAGCAGTTACTCTGGACAGGGGGGAGCTTTCTTT.

V and J are TRBV5-1 and TRBJ2-6, with D perhaps TRBD2 (5 bases). Trimming shortened V by 2 bases and J by 4 bases, and 16 bases separated the two germline ends. CDR1 SGHRS and CDR2 YFSETQ come from the germline V gene. The CDR3 is 17 amino acids. CDR3 sequence reads: CASSFPPGSSGANVLTF. The CDR3 DNA is TGCGCCAGCAGCTTTCCCCCGGGATCCTCCGGGGCCAACGTCCTGACTTTC.

The chain is built from TRBV5-1 and TRBJ2-1; maybe TRBD2 (7 bases). V was cut by 0 bases and J by 2 bases, with 12 bases left in between. The CDR3 runs to 16 residues. CDR1 and CDR2 from the germline V gene are SGHRS and YFSETQ. The CDR3 bases are TGCGCCAGCAGCTTGGTAGGGGGGGCTACCTACAATGAGCAGTTCTTC. This gives the protein CASSLVGGATYNEQFF.

This clonotype has only a few counts. The chain combines TRBV20-1 with TRBJ2-5, with 14 bases matching TRBD2. The CDR3 length is 14 residues. The V segment lost 1 base and the J segment 13 bases; nucleotides outside the gene matches: 8. Germline lookup yields CDR1 DFQATT and CDR2 SNEGSKA (reference sequence). The CDR3 loop reads CSARGRTSGGSRYF. The CDR3 region has the DNA TGCAGTGCTAGAGGCCGGACTAGCGGGGGGTCCCGGTACTTC.

CDR3 in amino acids: CSARDPTGGGGYTF. DNA for the CDR3: TGCAGTGCTAGAGACCCGACAGGGGGGGGTGGCTACACCTTC. This chain joins TRBV20-1 and TRBJ1-2, with 9 bases that match TRBD1. The V gene end was trimmed by 0 bases and the J gene end by 7 bases; junction bases not matched to a gene: 6. CDR1 and CDR2 from the germline V gene are DFQATT and SNEGSKA (reference sequence). The CDR3 contains 14 residues.

The chain links TRBV6-6 to TRBJ1-5; D possibly corresponds to TRBD1 (5 bases). V was shortened by 0 bases and J by 4 bases, with 13 bases between the two germline ends. Germline V gives CDR1 MNHNY, CDR2 SVGAGI (reference sequence). This CDR3 is 16 amino acids long. CDR3 coding DNA: TGTGCCAGCAGTTACTCGGGGACGGCGGGGAATCAGCCCCAGCATTTT. It specifies CASSYSGTAGNQPQHF.

In its sample, this clonotype was seen once. The chain couples TRBV19 to TRBJ1-2; 12 nucleotides line up with TRBD1. V dropped 8 bases and J dropped 7; count of bases not matched to a gene: 8. Germline CDR1 LNHDA, CDR2 SQIVND (reference sequence). CDR3 length equals 14 residues. The CDR3 bases are TGTGCCAGTTCCGGGACAGGGGGCGTTCCTGGCTACACCTTC. It codes for CASSGTGGVPGYTF.